The 24 T cell receptor beta chains below were found in one sample sequenced in a study of blood T cell repertoires in COVID-19. The method was immunoSEQ multiplex PCR; TCRdb's version includes in-frame clones alone and lacks a portion of them. The sample lists 200,000 to 250,000 clones; around 86% were seen once. Material for sequencing was peripheral blood. These TCRs come from a woman over 75 with COVID-19, enrolled during active disease.

The CDR3 bases are TGCGCCAGCAGCCCCGGGACTAGCGCCTTGGGGGGGCAGTTCTTC. As protein: CASSPGTSALGGQFF. The chain combines TRBV5-1 with TRBJ2-1; 10 bases are shared with TRBD2. V dropped 4 bases and J dropped 12; count of bases not matched to a gene: 13. This CDR3 has 15 amino acids. Looked up from germline, CDR1 is SGHRS and CDR2 is YFSETQ.

The chain couples TRBV24-1 to TRBJ2-5; TRBD2 might be the D (7 bases). Trimming stripped 3 bases from V and 5 bases from J, with 15 bases between. CDR3 length: 15 amino acids. Germline V CDR1 and CDR2: KGHDR, SFDVKD. The CDR3 protein is CATSDPGGAGETQYF. In nucleotides, the CDR3 is TGTGCCACCAGTGATCCGGGGGGCGCGGGGGAGACCCAGTACTTC.

In DNA form, the CDR3 reads TGTGCCAGCAGACGACAGGGAGAAGATGAAAAACTGTTTTTT. It encodes CASRRQGEDEKLFF. The chain employs TRBV6-5 and TRBJ1-4; 7 bases are shared with TRBD1. V dropped 6 bases and J dropped 6; count of bases not matched to a gene: 7. The CDR3 sequence is 14 residues long. Germline V gives CDR1 MNHEY, CDR2 SVGAGI.

The chain couples TRBV27 to TRBJ1-4, with D perhaps TRBD1 (6 bases). The CDR3 has 16 amino acids. V was trimmed by 2 bases and J by 1 base, leaving 11 bases between them. The V gene's germline CDR1 is MNHEY and CDR2 SMNVEV (reference sequence). The CDR3 DNA reads TGTGCCAGCAGTTTAAGGGGGGGCGAAACTAATGAAAAACTGTTTTTT. Amino acids: CASSLRGGETNEKLFF.

The chain uses TRBV29-1 and TRBJ1-1; 7 positions agree with TRBD1. The CDR3 consists of 14 residues. V dropped 4 bases and J dropped 8; count of bases not matched to a gene: 13. Germline-derived CDR1 and CDR2 are SQVTM and ANQGSEA. CDR3 protein: CSVGNRGRGQEAFF. The CDR3, as DNA: TGCAGCGTTGGGAACAGGGGAAGGGGGCAGGAAGCTTTCTTT.

The rearrangement uses TRBV19 and TRBJ2-1; no definite D call. From germline, CDR1 is LNHDA and CDR2 SQIVND (reference sequence). Trimming left V 9 bases short and J 4 bases short, with 4 bases between. The CDR3 is 10 amino acids. The CDR3 loop reads CASGYNEQFF. CDR3 nucleotide sequence: TGTGCCAGCGGGTACAATGAGCAGTTCTTC.

CDR3 region: CAWSPEGNEQFF. For the CDR3, the DNA is TGTGCCTGGAGCCCGGAGGGGAATGAGCAGTTCTTC. The chain combines TRBV30 with TRBJ2-1; TRBD2 might be the D (6 bases). CDR1 and CDR2 from the germline V gene are GTSNPN and SVGIG (reference sequence). The CDR3 runs to 12 residues. Trimming cost V 3 bases and J 7 bases, with 10 bases left between them. The variable domain in full, completed from reference TRBV30 and TRBJ2-1, reads SQTIHQWPATLVQPVGSPLSLECTVEGTSNPNLYWYRQAAGRGLQLLFYSVGIGQISSEVPQNLSASRPQDRQFILSSKKLLLSDSGFYLCAWSPEGNEQFFGPGTRLTVL.

The chain combines TRBV2 with TRBJ2-1; 9 nucleotides agree with TRBD1. Germline V gene lookup returns CDR1 SNHLY and CDR2 FYNNEI. V gave up 1 base and J gave up 7 bases; unmatched junction bases: 8. This CDR3 has 16 amino acids. This CDR3 reads CASSEVGGQGLNEQFF. CDR3 in DNA: TGTGCCAGCAGTGAAGTAGGAGGACAGGGGTTGAATGAGCAGTTCTTC.

The rearrangement joins TRBV24-1 to TRBJ2-3; D uncertain. The CDR3 runs to 16 residues. CDR1 and CDR2 (germline): KGHDR, SFDVKD. V was clipped by 3 bases and J by 0 bases, with 12 bases between them. CDR3 protein: CATSDTHTPSTDTQYF. For the CDR3, the DNA is TGTGCCACCAGTGATACCCATACACCGAGCACAGATACGCAGTATTTT.

The rearrangement links TRBV18 to TRBJ1-4, with 8 bases lining up with TRBD1. The CDR3 spans 15 residues. With V trimmed by 3 bases and J by 7 bases, 7 bases remained unmatched. The germline V gene encodes CDR1 KGHSH and CDR2 LQKENI. The CDR3 sequence is CASSPTTGEGEKLFF. The CDR3 DNA is TGTGCCAGCTCACCCACGACAGGGGAGGGTGAAAAACTGTTTTTT.

The chain joins TRBV4-3 to TRBJ1-4; perhaps TRBD1 as D (6 bases). Germline CDR1 LGHNA, CDR2 YSLEER. The CDR3 loop spans 15 amino acids. V lost 2 bases, J lost 8 bases, and 15 bases lay in between. CDR3 residues: CASSQRGRGREKLFF. DNA of the CDR3: TGCGCCAGCAGCCAACGGGGCAGGGGACGAGAAAAACTGTTTTTT.

The chain combines TRBV5-1 with TRBJ2-3, with D maybe TRBD1 (5 bases). The V end lost 6 bases, the J end lost 4 bases, and 18 bases lay between the germline ends. The CDR3 totals 15 residues. The germline CDR1 and CDR2 sequences are SGHRS and YFSETQ. The CDR3 DNA is TGCGCCAGCAACGAAGGGGATTCCCCCGCAGATACGCAGTATTTT. This sequence encodes CASNEGDSPADTQYF.

The CDR3 nucleotides read TGTGCCAGCAGCCCGGGACAGGGAAACACTGAAGCTTTCTTT. This codes for CASSPGQGNTEAFF. The rearrangement uses TRBV13 and TRBJ1-1; 9 bases are shared with TRBD1. CDR1 and CDR2 (germline): PRHDT, FYEKMQ (reference sequence). V gave up 5 bases and J gave up 2 bases; unmatched junction bases: 3. The CDR3 sequence is 14 residues long.

This chain uses TRBV6-6 with TRBJ2-5; D may be TRBD2 (6 bases). V shed 7 bases and J shed 3 bases, with 18 bases lying between them. CDR3 length equals 15 residues. Germline CDR1 is MNHNY and CDR2 is SVGAGI (reference sequence). DNA for the CDR3: TGTGCCAGCAACGGGGGTGGGATCCGCAAAGAGACCCAGTACTTC. Amino acid sequence: CASNGGGIRKETQYF.

This chain uses TRBV3-1 (or the pseudogene TRBV3-2) with TRBJ2-1; 12 bases agree with TRBD2. J gave up 6 bases and V 6 bases, and 3 bases lay outside the gene matches. The germline gives CDR1 LGHDT, CDR2 YNNKEL (reference sequence). The CDR3 has 14 amino acids. The CDR3 DNA reads TGTGCCAGCAGAAGGACTAGCGGGGTCAATGAGCAGTTCTTC. It encodes CASRRTSGVNEQFF.

A word on this clone: In the same sample, other DNA sequences code for this CDR3. The chain uses TRBV6-5 and TRBJ2-3; 10 bases align to TRBD1. Germline V CDR1 and CDR2: MNHEY, SVGAGI. The CDR3 is 13 residues long. Trimming took 6 bases from V and 3 from J; bases not matched to a gene: 0. The CDR3 DNA follows: TGTGCCAGCAGGGACAGGGGGACAGATACGCAGTATTTT. Its translation is CASRDRGTDTQYF.

This clone was recorded a few times. The chain is built from TRBV7-9 and TRBJ1-3; 9 positions agree with TRBD1. From germline, CDR1 is SEHNR and CDR2 FQNEAQ (reference sequence). V dropped 5 bases and J dropped 0; count of bases not matched to a gene: 5. The CDR3 covers 16 residues. This chain's CDR3 is CASSIQGASSGNTIYF. CDR3 nucleotides: TGTGCCAGCAGCATACAGGGGGCTAGCTCTGGAAACACCATATATTTT.

The chain employs TRBV28 and TRBJ2-1; tentatively, D is TRBD2 (5 bases). Trimming removed 11 bases at V and 7 bases at J, with 15 bases between. This CDR3 is built from 12 residues. CDR1 MDHEN and CDR2 SYDVKM come from the germline V gene. The CDR3 protein is CAYLSSRNEQFF. The DNA of the CDR3 is TGTGCCTACCTGTCTAGCCGGAATGAGCAGTTCTTC. Full variable domain (remainder filled in from reference TRBV28 and TRBJ2-1): DVKVTQSSRYLVKRTGEKVFLECVQDMDHENMFWYRQDPGLGLRLIYFSYDVKMKEKGDIPEGYSVSREKKERFSLILESASTNQTSMYLCAYLSSRNEQFFGPGTRLTVL.

The V gene is TRBV5-4, the J gene TRBJ2-5; 8 bases are shared with TRBD1. Germline V lookup: CDR1 SGHNT, CDR2 YYREEE (reference sequence). The CDR3 totals 17 residues. J was trimmed by 4 bases and V by 2 bases; bases with no gene match: 13. The CDR3 here is CASSFKGRGLMGETQYF. The CDR3 DNA reads as TGTGCCAGCAGCTTCAAGGGCAGGGGGCTTATGGGAGAGACCCAGTACTTC.

In the case of this clone: Additional DNA sequences in this sample encode the identical CDR3. This chain uses TRBV30 with TRBJ1-3, with D perhaps TRBD1 (6 bases). The CDR3 length is 12 residues. V was shortened by 0 bases and J by 7 bases, with 7 bases between the two germline ends. Germline V gene data show CDR1 as GTSNPN and CDR2 as SVGIG (reference sequence). The CDR3 DNA reads as TGTGCCTGGAGTGTAAGGGGGAACACCATATATTTT. It codes for CAWSVRGNTIYF. Full variable domain (remainder filled in from reference TRBV30 and TRBJ1-3): SQTIHQWPATLVQPVGSPLSLECTVEGTSNPNLYWYRQAAGRGLQLLFYSVGIGQISSEVPQNLSASRPQDRQFILSSKKLLLSDSGFYLCAWSVRGNTIYFGEGSWLTVV.

This clone was picked up a small number of times. The rearrangement joins TRBV19 to TRBJ1-2; no firm D call. Germline V gene lookup returns CDR1 LNHDA and CDR2 SQIVND (reference sequence). This CDR3 region has 14 residues. V was clipped by 4 bases and J by 4 bases, with 13 bases between them. CDR3 region: CASSKGGVSYGYTF. CDR3 bases: TGTGCCAGTAGTAAAGGCGGGGTAAGCTATGGCTACACCTTC.

This chain joins TRBV30 and TRBJ2-7; 7 nucleotides align to TRBD1. Per the germline V gene, CDR1 is GTSNPN and CDR2 is SVGIG (reference sequence). The CDR3 consists of 12 residues. The V segment lost 3 bases and the J segment 5 bases; nucleotides outside the gene matches: 4. The CDR3 DNA is TGTGCCTGGAGCCAGGGGGTCCACGAGCAGTACTTC. As protein: CAWSQGVHEQYF. Using reference TRBV30 and TRBJ2-7 for the parts outside the CDR3, the full variable domain is SQTIHQWPATLVQPVGSPLSLECTVEGTSNPNLYWYRQAAGRGLQLLFYSVGIGQISSEVPQNLSASRPQDRQFILSSKKLLLSDSGFYLCAWSQGVHEQYFGPGTRLTVT.

The rearrangement links TRBV5-5 to TRBJ2-3, with D possibly being TRBD2 (6 bases). The CDR3 is 14 amino acids. Germline CDR1 reads SGHKS; CDR2 reads YYEKEE (reference sequence). V was pared by 5 bases and J by 2 bases, with 12 bases between. The CDR3 coding sequence is TGTGCCAGCAGGTTCCGGGGGATCACAGATACGCAGTATTTT. Protein sequence: CASRFRGITDTQYF.

The chain joins TRBV6-6 to TRBJ1-5, with unresolved D. Germline V CDR1 and CDR2: MNHNY, SVGAGI (reference sequence). The CDR3 is 13 amino acids. V shed 11 bases and J shed 5 bases, with 16 bases lying between them. This chain's CDR3 is CASQVLKHQPQHF. Written as DNA, the CDR3 is TGTGCCTCTCAGGTCCTAAAGCATCAGCCCCAGCATTTT.